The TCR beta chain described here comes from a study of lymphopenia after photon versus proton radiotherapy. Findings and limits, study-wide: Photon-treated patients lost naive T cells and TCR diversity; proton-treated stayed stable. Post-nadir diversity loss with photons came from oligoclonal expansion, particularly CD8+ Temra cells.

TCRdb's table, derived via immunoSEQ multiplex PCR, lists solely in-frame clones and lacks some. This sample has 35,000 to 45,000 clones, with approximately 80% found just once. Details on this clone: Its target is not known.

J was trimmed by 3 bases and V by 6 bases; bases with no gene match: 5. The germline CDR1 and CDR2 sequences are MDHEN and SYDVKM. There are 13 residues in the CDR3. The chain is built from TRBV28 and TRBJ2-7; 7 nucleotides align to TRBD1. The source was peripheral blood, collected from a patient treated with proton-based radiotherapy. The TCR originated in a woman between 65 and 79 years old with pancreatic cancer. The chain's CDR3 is CASSPGTDYEQYF. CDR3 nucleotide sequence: TGTGCCAGCAGCCCGGGGACAGACTACGAGCAGTACTTC.